The rows below give T cell receptor beta chains drawn from one sample of a study of CD8 T cells in Susac syndrome. TCRdb independently ran MiXCR on the immunoSEQ multiplex PCR reads; one entry per CDR3 protein. Of a few hundred thousand distinct CDR3 sequences listed, about 88% are singletons. The source material was CD8+ T cells from PBMCs. The source of these receptors is a human donor with multiple sclerosis. Both conserved end residues are part of each CDR3. The D gene is left open where the match is weak. Expanded clones get a size class; other rows say once, few or many, or leave the size out.

d_call j_call v_call clone_size cdr3_nt cdr3_aa
TRBD2 TRBJ2-5 TRBV6-5 NA TGTGCCAGTAGCCTTACTAGCGAGGGCGGGACCCAGTACTTC CASSLTSEGGTQYF
TRBD1 TRBJ1-2 TRBV7-9 NA TGTGCCAGCAGCTTAGTCGACAGGGACCCAAGGGGCTACACCTTC CASSLVDRDPRGYTF
TRBD2 TRBJ2-1 TRBV27 NA TGTGCCAGCAGTTTCCACACTAGCGGGAGGGCCTATGAGCAGTTCTTC CASSFHTSGRAYEQFF
TRBD2 TRBJ2-3 TRBV7-9 NA TGTGCCAGCAGCTTTCGCGGGAGAGGGAGCACAGATACGCAGTATTTT CASSFRGRGSTDTQYF
NA TRBJ2-1 TRBV2 NA TGTGCCAGCAGCGGGGGTCCGGGCAATGAGCAGTTCTTC CASSGGPGNEQFF
NA TRBJ1-5 TRBV5-1 NA TGCGCCAGCAGCTTACAGGCCGGGCAGCCCCAGCATTTT CASSLQAGQPQHF
TRBD1 TRBJ1-5 TRBV19 NA TGTGCCAGTAGTCGCGGGTTGACAGGGTATAGCAATCAGCCCCAGCATTTT CASSRGLTGYSNQPQHF
NA TRBJ1-4 TRBV25-1 NA TGTGCCAGCAGACAGCCTAATGAAAAACTGTTTTTT CASRQPNEKLFF
NA TRBJ1-1 TRBV29-1 NA TGCAGCGTTCTAAGGGTGGGGAAGGGAGAAGCTTTCTTT CSVLRVGKGEAFF
TRBD1 TRBJ2-7 TRBV6-5 NA TGTGCCAGCAGTTACGATAGGGCTCAGACAGGGTCCTACGAGCAGTACTTC CASSYDRAQTGSYEQYF
NA TRBJ2-1 TRBV7-8 NA TGTGCCAGCAGCTTAGAGTTACAGGTCAACAATGAGCAGTTCTTC CASSLELQVNNEQFF
NA TRBJ1-2 TRBV5-1 NA TGCGCCAGCAGCTTGGAGTGGGGGCAGGTTGGCTACACCTTC CASSLEWGQVGYTF
TRBD2 TRBJ2-1 TRBV20-1 NA TGCAGTGCTAGAGATAGGCGCGGGAGGGTCTCCTACAATGAGCAGTTCTTC CSARDRRGRVSYNEQFF
NA TRBJ2-1 TRBV7-6 NA TGTGCCACCCAGCCCCTGGTTGCGCCTTCCTACAATGAGCAGTTCTTC CATQPLVAPSYNEQFF
NA TRBJ2-1 TRBV6-1 few TGTGCCAGCAGTCTTTCCCACAATGAGCAGTTCTTC CASSLSHNEQFF
NA TRBJ2-1 TRBV9 NA TGTGCCAGCAGCCCTTCCGACTCGAGGCGTGACGAGCAGTTCTTC CASSPSDSRRDEQFF
NA TRBJ2-7 TRBV15 few TGTGCCACCAGCAGAGCTGGCAGGGATCTAGGCGAGCAGTACTTC CATSRAGRDLGEQYF
NA TRBJ1-4 TRBV12-3/TRBV12-4 NA TGTGCCAGCAGTTTAGGGTCTTCAGGCAGGGCGAATGAAAAACTGTTTTTT CASSLGSSGRANEKLFF
TRBD1 TRBJ2-4 TRBV7-9 NA TGTGCCAGCAGCCCGGACAGGGAAGTAAACATTCAGTACTTC CASSPDREVNIQYF
NA TRBJ2-3 TRBV27 NA TGTGCCAGCAGAACTACAGATACGCAGTATTTT CASRTTDTQYF
NA TRBJ2-5 TRBV11-2 NA TGTGCCAGCAGCCCGACGCGGGGATTAGAGACCCAGTACTTC CASSPTRGLETQYF
TRBD1 TRBJ1-1 TRBV20-1 NA TGCAGTGCCAGGGGGCGCGCGGACACTGAAGCTTTCTTT CSARGRADTEAFF
NA TRBJ2-7 TRBV7-9 NA TGTGCCAGCAGCCATGGGCCATACGAGCAGTACTTC CASSHGPYEQYF
TRBD2 TRBJ2-7 TRBV20-1 once TGCAGTGCTAGAGCCAACGGACTAGCGGGAGGGCCCTCCCACGAGCAGTACTTC CSARANGLAGGPSHEQYF
TRBD2 TRBJ2-7 TRBV9 NA TGTGCCAGCAGCATCGGACTAGCCGGGCCCTACGAGCAGTACTTC CASSIGLAGPYEQYF
TRBD1 TRBJ1-5 TRBV12-3/TRBV12-4 NA TGTGCCAGCAACGAGGACAGGGATCAGCCCCAGCATTTT CASNEDRDQPQHF
TRBD2 TRBJ2-1 TRBV5-4 NA TGTGCCAGCAGCCCCGGGACTAGTTGGTTCTTC CASSPGTSWFF
TRBD1 TRBJ1-1 TRBV7-9 NA TGTGCCAGCAGCCGGGACAGGGCTTGGAGTGAAGCTTTCTTT CASSRDRAWSEAFF
NA TRBJ2-1 TRBV12-3/TRBV12-4 NA TGTGCCAGCAGTCGCCGGGGAGGCCCCGACAATGAGCAGTTCTTC CASSRRGGPDNEQFF
NA TRBJ2-7 TRBV28 NA TGTGCCAGCAGGCCCTCCGTAGGCGGGTCCAACGAGCAGTACTTC CASRPSVGGSNEQYF
NA TRBJ1-5 TRBV12-3/TRBV12-4 NA TGTGCCAGCAGTCCTTTTGGGGCCGGCCAGCCCCAGCATTTT CASSPFGAGQPQHF
NA TRBJ1-1 TRBV2 NA TGTGCCATCCCGACAAATATGAACACTGAAGCTTTCTTT CAIPTNMNTEAFF
NA TRBJ2-7 TRBV30 NA TGTGCCTCCCGACAGAGGGCCACGTACGAGCAGTACTTC CASRQRATYEQYF
TRBD2 TRBJ2-3 TRBV9 once TGTGCCAGCAGCGGTCAGCGGGAACAGGTGGCACACAGCACAGATACGCAGTATTTT CASSGQREQVAHSTDTQYF
NA TRBJ2-7 TRBV5-1 few TGCGCCAGCAGCCCGGAGGGGACCGCAACCTACGGGCAGTACTTC CASSPEGTATYGQYF
TRBD2 TRBJ2-1 TRBV6-2/TRBV6-3 NA TGTGGGACCGGACTAGAGTTCTACAATGAGCAGTTCTTC CGTGLEFYNEQFF
TRBD1 TRBJ1-5 TRBV28 NA TGTGCCAGCAGGCACCTCCTGACAGGGCCTTATAGCAATCAGCCCCAGCATTTT CASRHLLTGPYSNQPQHF
TRBD1 TRBJ1-2 TRBV7-3 once TGTGCCAGCAGCTTAGGAGGGGGCCCCCTAAGGGGCTACACCTTC CASSLGGGPLRGYTF
NA TRBJ2-5 TRBV6-5 NA TGTGCCAGCAGCTTTACAGGAACAGAGACCCAGTACTTC CASSFTGTETQYF
TRBD1 TRBJ2-7 TRBV7-9 NA TGTGCCAGCAGCTTGAGGACAGGGACCTACGAGCAGTACTTC CASSLRTGTYEQYF
TRBD2 TRBJ2-3 TRBV2 NA TGTGCCAGCAGCCGTAGGACTAGTCGGGATCTGGGTACGCAGTATTTT CASSRRTSRDLGTQYF
NA TRBJ2-7 TRBV20-1 NA TGCAGTGCTAGAGCCACAAGTTACGAGCAGTACTTC CSARATSYEQYF
TRBD2 TRBJ2-3 TRBV28 NA TGTGCCAGCAGCCCTACAACTAGCGGGGGGGGAACAGATACGCAGTATTTT CASSPTTSGGGTDTQYF
NA TRBJ1-2 TRBV6-5 NA TGTGCCAGCAGTTCAGGCGCCGGGCGTCACTATGGCTACACCTTC CASSSGAGRHYGYTF
NA TRBJ1-1 TRBV29-1 NA TGCAGCGTTTTCGAATCGTCTGAAGCTTTCTTT CSVFESSEAFF
TRBD2 TRBJ2-7 TRBV12-3/TRBV12-4 few TGTGCCAGCAGTTCACCGGGACTAGCTTTCCACGAGCAGTACTTC CASSSPGLAFHEQYF
TRBD1 TRBJ2-7 TRBV11-2 NA TGTGCCAGCAGCTCGGGACAGCTCTACGAGCAGTACTTC CASSSGQLYEQYF
NA TRBJ2-7 TRBV5-1 NA TGCGCCAGCAGCTTGGGATCGCGTGGTGGGGTCGAGCAGTACTTC CASSLGSRGGVEQYF
NA TRBJ2-3 TRBV14 NA TGTGCCAGCAGCCAAGATGTCGGCAACGGGAGTAGGACAGATACGCAGTATTTT CASSQDVGNGSRTDTQYF
NA TRBJ1-5 TRBV29-1 once TGCAGCGTTGCCGGTCAGCCCCAGCATTTT CSVAGQPQHF
TRBD2 TRBJ2-3 TRBV27 NA TGTGCCAGCAGTCTAGGGACTACCAACACAGATACGCAGTATTTT CASSLGTTNTDTQYF